The sequence of this TCR beta chain was determined in a study of beta chain features in type 1 diabetes. Study findings and constraints: Researchers cautioned that cDNA sequencing could over-represent cells with high TCR expression. In all four CD4+ subsets, TCRB CDR3 length was significantly, moderately reduced in type 1 diabetes. Among patients, naive, central memory and Treg TCRB repertoires appeared more similar than among healthy donors.

Reverse transcribing all isolated RNA meant expressed TCRB transcripts were sequenced. Method: immunoSEQ multiplex PCR; TCRdb's copy keeps in-frame clones and lacks some. Of a few hundred thousand clones listed, around an eighth are singletons. Germline CDR1 SGHNT, CDR2 YYREEE (reference sequence). The V end lost 1 base, the J end lost 7 bases, and 11 bases lay between the germline ends. This CDR3 is 13 amino acids long. For this clone: Antigen unknown.

The source is a young woman with type 1 diabetes. The gene calls are TRBV5-4 and TRBJ1-1; D unclear. The sample comprised naive CD4+ T cells from blood. CDR3: CASSLIGVVEAFF. The DNA for the CDR3 is TGTGCCAGCAGCTTGATCGGTGTGGTTGAAGCTTTCTTT.